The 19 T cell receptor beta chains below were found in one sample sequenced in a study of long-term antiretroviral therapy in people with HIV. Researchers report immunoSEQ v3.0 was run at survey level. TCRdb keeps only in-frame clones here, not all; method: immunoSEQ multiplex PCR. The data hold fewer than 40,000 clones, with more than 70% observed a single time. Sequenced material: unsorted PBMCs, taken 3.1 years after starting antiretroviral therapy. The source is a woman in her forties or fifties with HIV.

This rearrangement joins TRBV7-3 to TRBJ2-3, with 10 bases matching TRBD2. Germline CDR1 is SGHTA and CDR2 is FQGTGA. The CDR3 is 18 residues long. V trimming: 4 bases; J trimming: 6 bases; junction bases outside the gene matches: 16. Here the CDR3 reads CASSSGVSPSGGVDTQYF. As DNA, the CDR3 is TGTGCCAGCAGCTCCGGAGTTAGCCCTAGCGGGGGAGTGGATACGCAGTATTTT.

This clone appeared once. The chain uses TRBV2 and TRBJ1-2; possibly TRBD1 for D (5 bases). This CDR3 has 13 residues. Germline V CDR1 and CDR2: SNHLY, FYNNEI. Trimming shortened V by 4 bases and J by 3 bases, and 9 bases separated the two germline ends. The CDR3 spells CASSVPGDYGYTF. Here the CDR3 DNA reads TGTGCCAGCAGTGTCCCGGGGGACTATGGCTACACCTTC. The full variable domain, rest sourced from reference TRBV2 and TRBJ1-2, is EPEVTQTPSHQVTQMGQEVILRCVPISNHLYFYWYRQILGQKVEFLVSFYNNEISEKSEIFDDQFSVERPDGSNFTLKIRSTKLEDSAMYFCASSVPGDYGYTFGSGTRLTVV.

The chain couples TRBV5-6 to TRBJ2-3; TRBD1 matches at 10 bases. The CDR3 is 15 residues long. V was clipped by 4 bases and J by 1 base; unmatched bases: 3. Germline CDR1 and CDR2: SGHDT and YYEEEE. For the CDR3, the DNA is TGTGCCAGCAGCCCCGGGACAGGGGGCACAGATACGCAGTATTTT. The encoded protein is CASSPGTGGTDTQYF.

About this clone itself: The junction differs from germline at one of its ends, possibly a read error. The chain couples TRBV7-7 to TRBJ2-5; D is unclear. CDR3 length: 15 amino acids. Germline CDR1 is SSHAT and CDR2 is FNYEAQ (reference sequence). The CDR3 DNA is TGTGCTAGCAGCCCCGGGTTATCCACCCTAGAGACCCAGTACTTC. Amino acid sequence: CASSPGLSTLETQYF.

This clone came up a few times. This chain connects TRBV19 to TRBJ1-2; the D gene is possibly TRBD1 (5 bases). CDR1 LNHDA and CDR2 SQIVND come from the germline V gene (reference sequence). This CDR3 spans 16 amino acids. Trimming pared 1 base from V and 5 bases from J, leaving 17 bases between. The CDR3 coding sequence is TGTGCCAGTAGTATAGGAGTCCGAGGGGCCTCATATGGCTACACCTTC. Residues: CASSIGVRGASYGYTF.

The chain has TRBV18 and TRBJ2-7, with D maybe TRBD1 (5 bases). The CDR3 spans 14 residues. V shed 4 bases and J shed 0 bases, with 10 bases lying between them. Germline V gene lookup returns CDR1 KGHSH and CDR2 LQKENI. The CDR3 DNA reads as TGTGCCAGCTCACTTCAGGGTAGCTCCTACGAGCAGTACTTC. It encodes CASSLQGSSYEQYF.

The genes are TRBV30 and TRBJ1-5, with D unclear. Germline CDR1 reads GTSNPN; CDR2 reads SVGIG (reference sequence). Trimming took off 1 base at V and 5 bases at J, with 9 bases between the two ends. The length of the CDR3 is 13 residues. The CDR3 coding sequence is TGTGCCTGGAGTGAGACTGGGGATCAGCCCCAGCATTTT. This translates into CAWSETGDQPQHF. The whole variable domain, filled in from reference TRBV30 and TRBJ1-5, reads SQTIHQWPATLVQPVGSPLSLECTVEGTSNPNLYWYRQAAGRGLQLLFYSVGIGQISSEVPQNLSASRPQDRQFILSSKKLLLSDSGFYLCAWSETGDQPQHFGDGTRLSIL.

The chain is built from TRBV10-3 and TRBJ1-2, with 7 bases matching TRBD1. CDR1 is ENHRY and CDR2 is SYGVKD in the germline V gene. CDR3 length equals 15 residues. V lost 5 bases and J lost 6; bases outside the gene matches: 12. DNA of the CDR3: TGTGCCATCAGTCAGCTGCCAGGGGGGTGGAATGGCTACACCTTC. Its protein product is CAISQLPGGWNGYTF.

CDR3 protein: CASSPRGTDTQYF. CDR3 bases: TGTGCCAGCAGCCCGCGCGGCACAGATACGCAGTATTTT. The J gene is TRBJ2-3, the V gene TRBV9; no firm D call. The germline CDR1 and CDR2 sequences are SGDLS and YYNGEE. Trimming took off 4 bases at V and 1 base at J, with 7 bases between the two ends. This CDR3 spans 13 amino acids.

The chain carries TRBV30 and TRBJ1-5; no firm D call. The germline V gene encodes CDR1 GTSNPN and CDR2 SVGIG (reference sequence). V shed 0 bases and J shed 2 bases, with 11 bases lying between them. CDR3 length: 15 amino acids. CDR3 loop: CAWSVRGVGNQPQHF. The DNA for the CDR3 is TGTGCCTGGAGTGTACGGGGTGTGGGCAATCAGCCCCAGCATTTT. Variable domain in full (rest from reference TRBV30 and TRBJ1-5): SQTIHQWPATLVQPVGSPLSLECTVEGTSNPNLYWYRQAAGRGLQLLFYSVGIGQISSEVPQNLSASRPQDRQFILSSKKLLLSDSGFYLCAWSVRGVGNQPQHFGDGTRLSIL.

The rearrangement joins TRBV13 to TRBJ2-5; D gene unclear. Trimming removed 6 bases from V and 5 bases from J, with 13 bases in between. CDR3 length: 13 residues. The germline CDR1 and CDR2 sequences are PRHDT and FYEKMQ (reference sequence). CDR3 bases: TGTGCCAGCAGTCTGACGGGCTGGGAGACCCAGTACTTC. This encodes CASSLTGWETQYF.

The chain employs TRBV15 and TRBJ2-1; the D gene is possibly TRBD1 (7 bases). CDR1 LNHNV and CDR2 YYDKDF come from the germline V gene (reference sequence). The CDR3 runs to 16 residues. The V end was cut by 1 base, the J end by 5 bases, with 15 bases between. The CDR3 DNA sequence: TGTGCCACCAGCAGAGGGACTTCAGGGGGGCACAATGAGCAGTTCTTC. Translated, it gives CATSRGTSGGHNEQFF.

The CDR3 region is CASSWGTYSNQPQHF. CDR3 DNA: TGTGCCAGCAGTTGGGGGACTTATAGCAATCAGCCCCAGCATTTT. V and J are TRBV28 and TRBJ1-5; D perhaps matches TRBD1 (5 bases). Germline V lookup: CDR1 MDHEN, CDR2 SYDVKM. The CDR3 totals 15 residues. Trimming took 4 bases from V and 0 from J, leaving 10 bases between them.

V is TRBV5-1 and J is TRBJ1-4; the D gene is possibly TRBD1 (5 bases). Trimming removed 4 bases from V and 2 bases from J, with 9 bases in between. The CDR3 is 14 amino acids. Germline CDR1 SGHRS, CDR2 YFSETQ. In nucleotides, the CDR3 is TGCGCCAGCAGCAGGGGTCTCACTAATGAAAAACTGTTTTTT. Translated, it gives CASSRGLTNEKLFF.

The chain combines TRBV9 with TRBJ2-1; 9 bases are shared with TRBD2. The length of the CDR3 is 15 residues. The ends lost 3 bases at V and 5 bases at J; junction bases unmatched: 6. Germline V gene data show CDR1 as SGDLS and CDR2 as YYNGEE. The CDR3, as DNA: TGTGCCAGCAGCGAACTAGCGGGTCTACACAATGAGCAGTTCTTC. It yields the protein CASSELAGLHNEQFF. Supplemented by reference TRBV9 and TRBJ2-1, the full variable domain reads DSGVTQTPKHLITATGQRVTLRCSPRSGDLSVYWYQQSLDQGLQFLIQYYNGEERAKGNILERFSAQQFPDLHSELNLSSLELGDSALYFCASSELAGLHNEQFFGPGTRLTVL.

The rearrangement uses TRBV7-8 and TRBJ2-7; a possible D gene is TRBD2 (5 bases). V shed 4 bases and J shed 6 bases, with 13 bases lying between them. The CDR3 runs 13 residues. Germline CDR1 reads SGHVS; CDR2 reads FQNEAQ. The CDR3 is CASSSPGSGEQYF. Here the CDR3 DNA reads TGTGCCAGCAGCTCTCCGGGGAGTGGCGAGCAGTACTTC.

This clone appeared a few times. In DNA form, the CDR3 reads TGTGCCAGCAGCTTGGCCCCAGGGCCCCAGCATTTT. Translated, it gives CASSLAPGPQHF. The chain has TRBV5-6 and TRBJ1-5; D gene ambiguous. The CDR3 consists of 12 residues. CDR1 is SGHDT and CDR2 is YYEEEE in the germline V gene. The V gene lost 0 bases and the J gene lost 9 bases, with 7 bases spanning the gap.

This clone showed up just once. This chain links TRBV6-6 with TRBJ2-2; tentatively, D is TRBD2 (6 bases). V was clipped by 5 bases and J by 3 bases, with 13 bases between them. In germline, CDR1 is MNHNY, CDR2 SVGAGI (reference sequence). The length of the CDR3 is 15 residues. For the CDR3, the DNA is TGTGCCAGCAGTACCAGCCGGGACTACACCGGGGAGCTGTTTTTT. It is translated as CASSTSRDYTGELFF.

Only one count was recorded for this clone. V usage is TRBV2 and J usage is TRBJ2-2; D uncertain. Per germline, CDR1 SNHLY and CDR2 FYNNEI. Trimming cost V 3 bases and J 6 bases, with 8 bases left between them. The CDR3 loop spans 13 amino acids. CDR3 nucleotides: TGTGCCAGCAGTGACATATTGGCCGGGGAGCTGTTTTTT. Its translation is CASSDILAGELFF. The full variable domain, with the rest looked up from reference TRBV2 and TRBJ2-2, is EPEVTQTPSHQVTQMGQEVILRCVPISNHLYFYWYRQILGQKVEFLVSFYNNEISEKSEIFDDQFSVERPDGSNFTLKIRSTKLEDSAMYFCASSDILAGELFFGEGSRLTVL.